This T cell receptor (beta chain) was identified during a study of blood T cell repertoires in COVID-19. This clone was observed a handful of times. Per germline, CDR1 SGHTA and CDR2 FQGNSA. V was cut by 3 bases and J by 8 bases, with 19 bases left in between. The CDR3 consists of 16 residues. Sequencing used immunoSEQ multiplex PCR; TCRdb keeps in-frame clones, though not all of them. The sample holds approximately 170,000 clones; about 80% are singletons and the top ten take 13%. This chain connects TRBV7-2 to TRBJ2-2, with D tentatively TRBD2 (5 bases). Sequencing used peripheral blood. The source of this sequence is a man aged 70 or older who had recovered from COVID-19. CDR3: CASSFGLARGLGELFF. CDR3 nucleotide sequence: TGTGCCAGCAGCTTTGGGCTAGCCCGCGGTCTTGGGGAGCTGTTTTTT.